This T cell receptor beta chain was captured by sequencing in a study of blood T cell repertoires in COVID-19. In the study overall: The United States, Italy and Spain supplied acute and convalescent COVID-19 samples.

The Seattle patients, enrolled during active infection, were followed longitudinally. The ends were cut back, 0 bases at V and 1 base at J, with 13 bases in the middle. Germline V CDR1 and CDR2: SGHTA, FQGNSA. The CDR3 covers 17 residues. Original data processing: Amplification of reference gene primers provided the estimated nucleated cell counts. The method was immunoSEQ multiplex PCR; TCRdb's version includes in-frame clones alone and lacks a portion of them. V, J and clone size derive from that table, while D and trimming were established from the DNA sequence. The sample carries about 150,000 clones, around 79% recorded once.

Material for sequencing was peripheral blood. The sequence came from a woman aged 65 to 85 with COVID-19, enrolled during active disease. The chain combines TRBV7-2 with TRBJ1-5, with D uncertain. The CDR3 loop reads CASSLAILTGSNQPQHF. DNA for the CDR3: TGTGCCAGCAGCTTAGCTATTTTGACGGGAAGCAATCAGCCCCAGCATTTT.